This T cell receptor beta chain was found in a study of blood T cells in healthy people across ages. About this clonotype itself: Its antigen is undetermined.

This CDR3 has 18 residues. After removal of 4 bases from V and 6 bases from J, the junction contained 16 bases not matched to a gene. Germline V lookup: CDR1 SQVTM, CDR2 ANQGSEA. Using a J-beta primer mix together with a sample-barcoded 5' primer, a second PCR was run for about 7 to 12 cycles. A single record per CDR3 protein comes from TCRdb applying MiXCR to the 5' RACE reads. The sample yields 450,000 to 700,000 distinct CDR3 sequences, approximately 30% seen once. Regarding the study as a whole: Researchers deemed the diversity estimates from one million T cells underestimates.

The sequence was obtained from a woman in her seventies in good health. Sequencing used blood. V usage is TRBV29-1 and J usage is TRBJ2-5, with 14 bases aligning to TRBD2. In DNA form, the CDR3 reads TGCAGCGTTGGATGGACTAGCGGGGGGCCCAGGGGTGGACAGACCCAGTACTTC. The encoded protein is CSVGWTSGGPRGGQTQYF.